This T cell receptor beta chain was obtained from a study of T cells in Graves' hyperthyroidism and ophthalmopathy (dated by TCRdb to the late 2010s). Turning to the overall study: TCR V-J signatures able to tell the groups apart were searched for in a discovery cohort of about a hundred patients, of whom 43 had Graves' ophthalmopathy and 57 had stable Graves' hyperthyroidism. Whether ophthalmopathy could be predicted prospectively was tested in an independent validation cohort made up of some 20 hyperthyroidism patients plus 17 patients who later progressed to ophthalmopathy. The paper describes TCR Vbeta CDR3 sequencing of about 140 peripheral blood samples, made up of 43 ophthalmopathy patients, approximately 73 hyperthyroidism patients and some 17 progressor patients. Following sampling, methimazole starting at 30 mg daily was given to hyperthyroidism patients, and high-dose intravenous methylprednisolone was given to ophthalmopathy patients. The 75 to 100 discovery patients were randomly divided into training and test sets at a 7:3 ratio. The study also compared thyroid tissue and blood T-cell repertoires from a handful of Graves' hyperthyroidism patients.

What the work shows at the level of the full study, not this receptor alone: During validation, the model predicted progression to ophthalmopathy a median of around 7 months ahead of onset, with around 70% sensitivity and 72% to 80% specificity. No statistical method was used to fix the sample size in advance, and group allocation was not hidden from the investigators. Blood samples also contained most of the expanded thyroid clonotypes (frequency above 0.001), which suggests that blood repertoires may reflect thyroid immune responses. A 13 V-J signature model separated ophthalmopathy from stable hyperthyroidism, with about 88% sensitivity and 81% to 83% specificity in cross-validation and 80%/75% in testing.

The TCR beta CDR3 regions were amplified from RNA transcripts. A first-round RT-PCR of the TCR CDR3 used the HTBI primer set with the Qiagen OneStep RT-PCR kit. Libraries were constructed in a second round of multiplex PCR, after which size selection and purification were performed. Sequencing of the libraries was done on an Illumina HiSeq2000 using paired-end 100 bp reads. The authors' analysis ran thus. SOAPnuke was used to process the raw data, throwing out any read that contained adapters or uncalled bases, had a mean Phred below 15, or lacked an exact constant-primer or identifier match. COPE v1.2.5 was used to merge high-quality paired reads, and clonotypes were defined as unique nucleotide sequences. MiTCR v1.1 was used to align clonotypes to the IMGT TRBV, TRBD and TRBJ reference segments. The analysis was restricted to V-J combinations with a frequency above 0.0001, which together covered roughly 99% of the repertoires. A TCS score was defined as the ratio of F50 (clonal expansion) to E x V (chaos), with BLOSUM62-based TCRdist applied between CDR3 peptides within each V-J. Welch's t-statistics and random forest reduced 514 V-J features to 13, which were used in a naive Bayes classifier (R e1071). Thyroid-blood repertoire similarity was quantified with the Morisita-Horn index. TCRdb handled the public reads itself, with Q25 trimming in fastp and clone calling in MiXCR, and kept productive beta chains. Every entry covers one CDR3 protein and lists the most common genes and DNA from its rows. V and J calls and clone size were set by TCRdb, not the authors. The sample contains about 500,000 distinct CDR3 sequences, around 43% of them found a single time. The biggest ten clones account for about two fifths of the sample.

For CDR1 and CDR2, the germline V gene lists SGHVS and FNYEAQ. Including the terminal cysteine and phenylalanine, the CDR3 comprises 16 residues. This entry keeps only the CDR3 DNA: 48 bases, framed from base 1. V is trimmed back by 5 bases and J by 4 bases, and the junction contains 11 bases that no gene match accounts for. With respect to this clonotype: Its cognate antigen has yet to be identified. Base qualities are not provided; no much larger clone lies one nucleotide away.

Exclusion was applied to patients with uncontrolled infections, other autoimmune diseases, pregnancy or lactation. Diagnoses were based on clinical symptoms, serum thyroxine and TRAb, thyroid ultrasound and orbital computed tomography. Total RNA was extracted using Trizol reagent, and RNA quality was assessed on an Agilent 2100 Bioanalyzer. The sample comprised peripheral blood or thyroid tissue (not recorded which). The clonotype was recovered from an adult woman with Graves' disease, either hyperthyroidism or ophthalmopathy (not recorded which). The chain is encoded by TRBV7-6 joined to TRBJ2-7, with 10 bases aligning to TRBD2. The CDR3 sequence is CASSDRSSGSYYEQYF. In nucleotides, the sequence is TGTGCCAGCAGCGACCGGTCTAGCGGGAGCTATTACGAGCAGTACTTC.